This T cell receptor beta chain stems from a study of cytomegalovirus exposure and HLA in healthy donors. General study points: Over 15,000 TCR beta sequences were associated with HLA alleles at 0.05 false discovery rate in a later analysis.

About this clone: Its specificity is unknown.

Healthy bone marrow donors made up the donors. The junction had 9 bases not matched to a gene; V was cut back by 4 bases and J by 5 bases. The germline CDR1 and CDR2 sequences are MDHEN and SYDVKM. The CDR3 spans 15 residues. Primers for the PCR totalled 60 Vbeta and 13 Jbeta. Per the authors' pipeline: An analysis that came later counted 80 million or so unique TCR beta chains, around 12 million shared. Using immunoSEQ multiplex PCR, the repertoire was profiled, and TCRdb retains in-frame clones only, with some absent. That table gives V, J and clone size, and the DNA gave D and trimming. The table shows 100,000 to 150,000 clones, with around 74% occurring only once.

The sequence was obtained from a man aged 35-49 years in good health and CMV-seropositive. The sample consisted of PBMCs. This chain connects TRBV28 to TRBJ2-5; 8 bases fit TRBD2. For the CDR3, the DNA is TGTGCCAGCAGTTCCCTCGGACTAGCAGGGGAGACCCAGTACTTC. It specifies CASSSLGLAGETQYF.